Reported below is one TCR beta chain. The CDR3 is 12 amino acids. Per the germline V gene, CDR1 is MNHEY and CDR2 is SVGAGI. V dropped 6 bases and J dropped 3 bases, with 8 bases sitting between them. The entry originates in a study of blood T cell repertoires in COVID-19. The method was immunoSEQ multiplex PCR; TCRdb's version includes in-frame clones alone and lacks a portion of them. The sample yields about 160,000 clones, 80% to 90% seen once. The chain links TRBV6-5 to TRBJ1-1; the D is unclear. The clonotype comes from a woman aged 65 to 85 with COVID-19, enrolled during active disease. Sequencing was performed on peripheral blood. The CDR3, as DNA: TGTGCCAGCAGCTTAGAAGACACTGAAGCTTTCTTT. Protein product: CASSLEDTEAFF.